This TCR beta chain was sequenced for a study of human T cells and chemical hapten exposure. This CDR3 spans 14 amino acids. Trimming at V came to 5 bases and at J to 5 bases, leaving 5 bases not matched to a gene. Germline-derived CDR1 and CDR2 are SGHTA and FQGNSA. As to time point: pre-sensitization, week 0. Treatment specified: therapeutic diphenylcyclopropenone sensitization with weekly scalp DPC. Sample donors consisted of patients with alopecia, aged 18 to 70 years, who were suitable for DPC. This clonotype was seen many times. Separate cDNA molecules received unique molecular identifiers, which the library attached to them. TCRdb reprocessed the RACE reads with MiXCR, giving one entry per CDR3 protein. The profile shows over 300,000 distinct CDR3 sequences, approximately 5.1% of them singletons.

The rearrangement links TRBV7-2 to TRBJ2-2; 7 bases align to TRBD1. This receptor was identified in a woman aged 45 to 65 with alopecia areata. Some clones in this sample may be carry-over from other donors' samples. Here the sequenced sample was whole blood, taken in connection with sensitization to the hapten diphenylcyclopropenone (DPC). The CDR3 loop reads CASSLGQLTGELFF. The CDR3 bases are TGTGCCAGCAGCCTGGGACAGTTAACCGGGGAGCTGTTTTTT. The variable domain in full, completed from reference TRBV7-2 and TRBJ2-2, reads GAGVSQSPSNKVTEKGKDVELRCDPISGHTALYWYRQSLGQGLEFLIYFQGNSAPDKSGLPSDRFSAERTGGSVSTLTIQRTQQEDSAVYLCASSLGQLTGELFFGEGSRLTVL.